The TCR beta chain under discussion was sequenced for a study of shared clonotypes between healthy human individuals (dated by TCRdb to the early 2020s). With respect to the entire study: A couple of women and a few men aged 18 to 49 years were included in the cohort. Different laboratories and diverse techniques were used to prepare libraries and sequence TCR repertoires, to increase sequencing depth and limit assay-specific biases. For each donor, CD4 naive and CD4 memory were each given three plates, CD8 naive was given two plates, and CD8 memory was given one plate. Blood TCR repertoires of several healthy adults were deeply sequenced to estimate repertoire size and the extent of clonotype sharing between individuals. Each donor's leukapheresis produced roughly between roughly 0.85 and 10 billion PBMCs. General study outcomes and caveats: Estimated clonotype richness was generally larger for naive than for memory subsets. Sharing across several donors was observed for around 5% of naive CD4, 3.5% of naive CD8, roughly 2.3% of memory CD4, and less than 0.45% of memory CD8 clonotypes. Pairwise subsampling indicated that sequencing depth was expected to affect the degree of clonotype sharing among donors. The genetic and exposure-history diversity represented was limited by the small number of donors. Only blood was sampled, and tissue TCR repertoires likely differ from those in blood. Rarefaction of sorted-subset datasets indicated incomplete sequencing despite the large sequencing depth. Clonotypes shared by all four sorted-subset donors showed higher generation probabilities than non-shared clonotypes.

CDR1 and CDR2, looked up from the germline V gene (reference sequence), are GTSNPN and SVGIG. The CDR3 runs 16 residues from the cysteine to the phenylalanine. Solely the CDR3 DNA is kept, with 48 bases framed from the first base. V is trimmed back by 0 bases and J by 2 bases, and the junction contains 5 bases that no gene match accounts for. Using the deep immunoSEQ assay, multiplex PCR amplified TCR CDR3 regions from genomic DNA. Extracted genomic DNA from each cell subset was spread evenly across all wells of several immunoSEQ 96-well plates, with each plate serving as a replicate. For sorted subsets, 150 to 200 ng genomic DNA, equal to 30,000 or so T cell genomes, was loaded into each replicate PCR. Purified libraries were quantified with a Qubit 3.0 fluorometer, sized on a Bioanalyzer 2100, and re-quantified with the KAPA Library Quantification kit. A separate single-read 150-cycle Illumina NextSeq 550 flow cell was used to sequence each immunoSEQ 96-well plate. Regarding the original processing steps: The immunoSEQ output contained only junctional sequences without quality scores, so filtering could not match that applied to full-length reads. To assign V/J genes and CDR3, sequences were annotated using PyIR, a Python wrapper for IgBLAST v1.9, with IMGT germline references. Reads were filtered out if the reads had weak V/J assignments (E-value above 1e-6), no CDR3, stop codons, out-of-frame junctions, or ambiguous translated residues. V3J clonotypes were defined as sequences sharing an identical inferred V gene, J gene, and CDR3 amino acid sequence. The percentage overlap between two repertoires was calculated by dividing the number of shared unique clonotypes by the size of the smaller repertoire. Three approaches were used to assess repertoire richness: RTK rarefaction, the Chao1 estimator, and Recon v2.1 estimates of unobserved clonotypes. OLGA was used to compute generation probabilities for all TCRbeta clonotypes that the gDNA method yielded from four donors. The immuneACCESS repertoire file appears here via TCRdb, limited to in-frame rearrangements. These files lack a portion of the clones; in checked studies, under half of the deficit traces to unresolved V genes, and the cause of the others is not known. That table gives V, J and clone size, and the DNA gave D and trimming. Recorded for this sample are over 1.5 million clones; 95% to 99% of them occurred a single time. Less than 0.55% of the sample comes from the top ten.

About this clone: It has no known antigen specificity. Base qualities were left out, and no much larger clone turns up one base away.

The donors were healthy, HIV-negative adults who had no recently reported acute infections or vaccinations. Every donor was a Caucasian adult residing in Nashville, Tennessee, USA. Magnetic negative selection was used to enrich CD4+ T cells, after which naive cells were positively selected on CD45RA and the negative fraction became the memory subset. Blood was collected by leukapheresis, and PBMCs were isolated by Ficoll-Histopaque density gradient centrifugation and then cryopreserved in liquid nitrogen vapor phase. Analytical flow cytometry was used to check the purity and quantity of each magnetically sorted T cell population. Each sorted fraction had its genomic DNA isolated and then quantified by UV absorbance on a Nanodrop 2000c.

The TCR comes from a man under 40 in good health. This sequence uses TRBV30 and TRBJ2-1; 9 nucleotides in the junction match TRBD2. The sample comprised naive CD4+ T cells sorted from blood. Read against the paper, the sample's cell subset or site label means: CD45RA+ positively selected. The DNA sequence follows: TGTGCCTGGAGTGTACCGCGACTAGCGGCCTACAATGAGCAGTTCTTC. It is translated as CAWSVPRLAAYNEQFF.